A single TCR beta chain is shown here with its context. This entry comes from a study of shared clonotypes between healthy human individuals. Nashville, Tennessee was home to all donors, each a Caucasian adult. Genomic DNA from each subset was divided evenly over several immunoSEQ plates. The protocol was immunoSEQ multiplex PCR, while the TCRdb copy is restricted to in-frame clones and leaves out a portion. The sample carries about 1.1 million clones, approximately 80% recorded once. Losses at the gene ends were 2 bases for V and 2 bases for J; bases not matched to a gene: 3. There are 15 residues in the CDR3. The germline CDR1 and CDR2 sequences are SNHLY and FYNNEI.

The rearrangement uses TRBV2 and TRBJ2-1, with 7 nucleotides matching TRBD2. The sample consisted of memory CD4+ T cells from PBMCs. This sample's subset: CD45RA-negative fraction. The clonotype comes from a man younger than 30 in good health. Some clones in this sample may be carry-over from other donors' samples. The chain's CDR3 is CASSEREGTYNEQFF. CDR3 coding DNA: TGTGCCAGCAGTGAAAGGGAGGGAACCTACAATGAGCAGTTCTTC.